This TCR beta chain derives from a study of blood T cell repertoires in COVID-19 (dated by TCRdb to about 2020). General notes on the study: Samples covering the acute and convalescent phases of COVID-19 were provided by collaborators in the United States, Italy and Spain. The prospective study material was composed of cDNA or gDNA derived from T cells, B-cell-depleted T cells, or PBMCs. The dataset comprised deeply sampled blood TCRbeta repertoires from subjects exposed to, actively infected with, or recovered from COVID-19. The repertoires were released in a freely available public database intended as a resource for research on the immune response to SARS-CoV-2. Samples were obtained from the ongoing ImmuneRACE study (first 160 participants) and from 950 to 1,500 subjects provided by 6 global collaborators. A de-identified subject ID, COVID-19 status, age in years and sex were almost always included in the sample metadata. HLA class I and class II types, where available, came from metadata supplied by the sample provider rather than from assay-based typing.

Overall study results and their limits: Clinical and demographic metadata were provided uncurated, with the amount varying by source and participant.

TCRbeta CDR3 regions were amplified from genomic DNA by means of the immunoSEQ Assay, a bias-controlled multiplex PCR. On the authors' methods: Within the assay, amplification of reference gene primers was used to estimate how many nucleated cells each sample contained. To quantify the absolute abundance of each unique TCRbeta CDR3 rearrangement, sequence reads were collapsed and filtered. For each sample, productive Simpson clonality was calculated by taking the square root of Simpson's diversity index across productive rearrangements. What TCRdb holds here is the immuneACCESS table cut down to in-frame rearrangements. Part of the clones is not present; checked against another copy, under half of the missing clones reflect an unresolved V gene, and the others are unexplained. V, J and clone size were drawn from that table, and D and trimming were deduced from the DNA. The sample table shows roughly 120,000 clones, and around four fifths are seen once. Approximately 15% of the sample comes from the top ten.

Measured from the cysteine to the phenylalanine, the CDR3 is 15 residues long. The entry retains the CDR3 DNA only, 45 bases that are in frame from base 1. The germline V gene (reference sequence) gives CDR1 as MNHEY and CDR2 as SMNVEV. A distance of 16 bases separates the germline ends of V and J, which lose 4 bases and 4 bases respectively. Turning to this clone: Its antigen remains unidentified. No per-base quality is available; no much larger clone lies one base away.

Whole blood was collected in K2EDTA tubes by collaborating institutions according to the institutions' own protocols. For TCRbeta analysis, collaborators shipped samples in one of three forms: frozen whole blood, isolated PBMCs, or DNA extracted from either of those sample types. The source material was peripheral blood. The chain couples TRBV27 to TRBJ1-1; the D region possibly corresponds to TRBD1 (5 bases align). This TCR derives from a woman aged 55-75 years with acute or convalescent COVID-19. This receptor has the CDR3 CASSSFVGLGTEAFF. DNA sequence: TGTGCCAGCAGTTCCTTCGTGGGGCTGGGCACTGAAGCTTTCTTT.